The rows below give T cell receptor beta chains drawn from one sample of a study of PD-1 blockade in classical Hodgkin lymphoma. Here immunoSEQ multiplex PCR was the method, and the copy in TCRdb shows in-frame clones only, minus some. This sample carries tens of thousands of clones, about 71% of them seen once, and the ten largest clones take less than 4%. The input for sequencing was peripheral blood mononuclear cells (PBMCs), taken at baseline. Receptor source: a human donor with classical Hodgkin lymphoma. Both conserved end residues are part of each CDR3. Fields, in order: J gene, V gene, CDR3 protein.

TRBJ1-1 TRBV7-7 CASSLTEGTEAFF
TRBJ2-3 TRBV28 CASSPSRLRTGTTDTQYF
TRBJ2-1 TRBV5-1 CASSLAVQALGNEQFF
TRBJ2-1 TRBV9 CASSVVTGVYNEQFF
TRBJ2-1 TRBV7-6 CASSLGITSGPYNEQFF
TRBJ1-2 TRBV7-2 CASSLGQGAGGYTF
TRBJ1-3 TRBV4-1 CASSPQGREGNTIYF
TRBJ1-1 TRBV28 CASSLTGGAAEAFF
TRBJ2-3 TRBV19 CASSSASTDTQYF
TRBJ2-2 TRBV13 CASSQLVNPDQNTGELFF
TRBJ1-1 TRBV19 CASSTQDRGTNTEAFF
TRBJ2-7 TRBV6-1 CASRGDNREVYF
TRBJ1-1 TRBV5-4 CASPSPGLGTEAFF
TRBJ1-2 TRBV10-3 CAISDSFLNYGYTF
TRBJ2-7 TRBV11-1 CASSLLSGSAYEQYF
- TRBV5-4 CASSFDINEQYF
TRBJ1-1 TRBV9 CASSVGGAATTEAFF
TRBJ2-5 TRBV20-1 CSASSETQYF
TRBJ1-4 TRBV4-1 CASSQEGSLATNEKLFF
TRBJ2-1 TRBV7-6 CASSPSGRVRSDNEQFF
TRBJ2-2 TRBV29-1 CSVRSRENTGELFF
TRBJ2-3 TRBV14 CASSRSGAGTQYF
TRBJ1-5 TRBV7-8 CASSSNWDRGSRGNQPQHF
TRBJ2-1 TRBV4-3 CASSQGLLAGGVNEQFF
TRBJ1-2 TRBV6-6 CASSSPSENYGYTF
TRBJ2-7 TRBV6-5 CASSSTGYEQYF
TRBJ1-1 TRBV7-8 CASSLVGGRLGTEAFF
TRBJ2-3 TRBV7-6 CASSSSTDTQYF
TRBJ1-2 TRBV6-5 CASSHFLYGDYGYTF
TRBJ2-7 TRBV27 CASKLTGGHEQYF
TRBJ1-1 TRBV29-1 CSVPGQGFTEAFF
TRBJ2-1 TRBV29-1 CSVVIGLEQFF